A selection of T cell receptor beta chains follows, all from one sample in a study of cytomegalovirus exposure and HLA in healthy donors. Assay: immunoSEQ multiplex PCR; the TCRdb copy retains only in-frame clones and omits some. In the table there are about 160,000 clones, 80% of which are singletons. Specimen: PBMCs. The receptors stem from a man aged 25-45 years in good health and CMV-seronegative. CDR3s include the opening cysteine and the closing phenylalanine or tryptophan. The order of the fields is V gene, clone size, J gene, D gene, CDR3 DNA, CDR3 protein. D genes are given only for firm matches. Size values are once, few and many counts, or a class for expanded clones, and some rows have none.

v_call: TRBV4-2
clone_size: NA
j_call: TRBJ2-7
d_call: NA
cdr3_nt: TGTGCCAGCAGCCAAGATTGGGGGGACCGCTACGAGCAGTACTTC
cdr3_aa: CASSQDWGDRYEQYF

v_call: TRBV9
clone_size: NA
j_call: TRBJ2-5
d_call: NA
cdr3_nt: TGTGCCAGCAGCGTAGTGGGGGGAGGAGAGACCCAGTACTTC
cdr3_aa: CASSVVGGGETQYF

v_call: TRBV14
clone_size: once
j_call: TRBJ2-5
d_call: NA
cdr3_nt: TGTGCCAGCAGCCAGGGCGGGGTAGGGACCCAGTACTTC
cdr3_aa: CASSQGGVGTQYF

v_call: TRBV27
clone_size: NA
j_call: TRBJ2-2
d_call: NA
cdr3_nt: TGTGCCAGCAGTATACTAAACGCAGGGGCCGGGGAGCTGTTTTTT
cdr3_aa: CASSILNAGAGELFF

v_call: TRBV7-8
clone_size: few
j_call: TRBJ1-2
d_call: NA
cdr3_nt: TGTGCCAGCAGCTTAGGACATTCCTATGGCTACACCTTC
cdr3_aa: CASSLGHSYGYTF

v_call: TRBV5-1
clone_size: NA
j_call: TRBJ2-7
d_call: NA
cdr3_nt: TGCGCCAGCAGCTTGGAGTTAGCGGCTACCTACGAGCAGTACTTC
cdr3_aa: CASSLELAATYEQYF

v_call: TRBV18
clone_size: once
j_call: TRBJ1-5
d_call: NA
cdr3_nt: TGTGCCAGCTCATTCGGACAAGTTAGCAATCAGCCCCAGCATTTT
cdr3_aa: CASSFGQVSNQPQHF

v_call: TRBV7-2
clone_size: NA
j_call: TRBJ2-7
d_call: TRBD2
cdr3_nt: TGTGCCAGCAGCTTAGCGATAGGACTAGCCTACGAGCAGTACTTC
cdr3_aa: CASSLAIGLAYEQYF

v_call: TRBV6-1
clone_size: NA
j_call: TRBJ2-7
d_call: NA
cdr3_nt: TGTGCCAGCAGTATAGGTGGGAGTAACTACGAGCAGTACTTC
cdr3_aa: CASSIGGSNYEQYF

v_call: TRBV2
clone_size: NA
j_call: TRBJ1-2
d_call: NA
cdr3_nt: TGTGCCAGCAGTGGGGGCTCTGGGGCAGGCCGGGTCTTC
cdr3_aa: CASSGGSGAGRVF

v_call: TRBV7-3
clone_size: NA
j_call: TRBJ1-3
d_call: NA
cdr3_nt: TGTGCCAGCATATCCGAGGGCACCATATATTTT
cdr3_aa: CASISEGTIYF

v_call: TRBV15
clone_size: NA
j_call: TRBJ1-2
d_call: NA
cdr3_nt: TGTGCCACCAGCAGAGATCGAGTAATAACAGGCTATGGCTACACCTTC
cdr3_aa: CATSRDRVITGYGYTF

v_call: TRBV7-6
clone_size: NA
j_call: TRBJ2-6
d_call: TRBD2
cdr3_nt: TGTGCCAGCAGCTTAGAGGGGCTAGCGGGAGGGATCTCTGGGGCCAACGTCCTGACTTTC
cdr3_aa: CASSLEGLAGGISGANVLTF

v_call: TRBV10-3
clone_size: NA
j_call: TRBJ2-2
d_call: TRBD1
cdr3_nt: TGTGCCATCGCCCGGGACAGGGGGCAGCGAGCGGCGAACACCGGGGAGCTGTTTTTT
cdr3_aa: CAIARDRGQRAANTGELFF

v_call: TRBV6-5
clone_size: NA
j_call: TRBJ2-7
d_call: TRBD1
cdr3_nt: TGTGCCAGCACTGTGACAGGGGCCGCTTTCAAGCAGTACTTC
cdr3_aa: CASTVTGAAFKQYF

v_call: TRBV7-6
clone_size: NA
j_call: TRBJ1-5
d_call: TRBD1
cdr3_nt: TGTGCCAGCAGCCAGGGGACAGGGCAAGCCCAGCATTTT
cdr3_aa: CASSQGTGQAQHF

v_call: TRBV7-2
clone_size: NA
j_call: TRBJ2-3
d_call: NA
cdr3_nt: TGTGCCAGCATAAGGGGCCCGTATGTAGGGGCAGATACGCAGTATTTT
cdr3_aa: CASIRGPYVGADTQYF

v_call: TRBV18
clone_size: NA
j_call: TRBJ2-7
d_call: NA
cdr3_nt: TGTGCCAGCTCACCGGCCAGCACTACGGGAGAGCAGTACTTC
cdr3_aa: CASSPASTTGEQYF

v_call: TRBV19
clone_size: NA
j_call: TRBJ2-5
d_call: TRBD1
cdr3_nt: TGTGCCAGTAGTACGACAGGGTTTTTGGAATTGGAGACCCAGTACTTC
cdr3_aa: CASSTTGFLELETQYF

v_call: TRBV28
clone_size: NA
j_call: TRBJ2-1
d_call: NA
cdr3_nt: TGTGCCAGCAGACTGGGGCAAATCTACAATGAGCAGTTCTTC
cdr3_aa: CASRLGQIYNEQFF

v_call: TRBV27
clone_size: NA
j_call: TRBJ1-2
d_call: NA
cdr3_nt: TGTGCCACTCGTCGTGAGGCTTCGGCTGGCTACACCTTC
cdr3_aa: CATRREASAGYTF

v_call: TRBV5-5
clone_size: few
j_call: TRBJ1-2
d_call: NA
cdr3_nt: TGTGCCAGCAGCTTGGATTGGGGAGGGAATGGCTACACCTTC
cdr3_aa: CASSLDWGGNGYTF

v_call: TRBV19
clone_size: NA
j_call: TRBJ1-5
d_call: NA
cdr3_nt: TGTGCCAGTAGTATCCTGCAGGGTTCGTTCCAGCCCCAGCATTTT
cdr3_aa: CASSILQGSFQPQHF

v_call: TRBV6-5
clone_size: once
j_call: TRBJ2-7
d_call: TRBD2
cdr3_nt: TGTGCCAGCAGCCAGCGGGAGGGCTACGAGCAGTACTTC
cdr3_aa: CASSQREGYEQYF

v_call: TRBV11-2
clone_size: NA
j_call: TRBJ2-7
d_call: NA
cdr3_nt: TGTGCCAGCAGCTTAGATCGAGCCAGGGTCGGCAACGAGCAGTACTTC
cdr3_aa: CASSLDRARVGNEQYF

v_call: TRBV19
clone_size: once
j_call: TRBJ2-1
d_call: TRBD1
cdr3_nt: TGTGCCAGTAGTCTCAAGACAGGGAGCTCCTACAATGAGCAGTTCTTC
cdr3_aa: CASSLKTGSSYNEQFF

v_call: TRBV30
clone_size: NA
j_call: TRBJ2-2
d_call: TRBD1
cdr3_nt: TGTGCCTGGAGTCTTCTGAGGGGGCCGGTGAACACCGGGGAGCTGTTTTTT
cdr3_aa: CAWSLLRGPVNTGELFF

v_call: TRBV28
clone_size: few
j_call: TRBJ2-3
d_call: TRBD1
cdr3_nt: TGTGCCAGCGGGACAGGGCCCTTCACAGATACGCAGTATTTT
cdr3_aa: CASGTGPFTDTQYF

v_call: TRBV21-1
clone_size: NA
j_call: TRBJ1-4
d_call: NA
cdr3_nt: TGTGCCAGCAGCAGATGCACGATAGGACAGGGTAAGGTCGGATTCGAAAAACTGTTTTTT
cdr3_aa: CASSRCTIGQGKVGFEKLFF

v_call: TRBV7-9
clone_size: NA
j_call: TRBJ1-2
d_call: NA
cdr3_nt: TGTGCCAGCAGCTTAGACGGCTATGGCTACACCTTC
cdr3_aa: CASSLDGYGYTF

v_call: TRBV5-1
clone_size: NA
j_call: TRBJ1-4
d_call: NA
cdr3_nt: TGCGCCAGCAGCCCCATAAACAGTGAGGGCGAAAAACTGTTTTTT
cdr3_aa: CASSPINSEGEKLFF

v_call: TRBV5-1
clone_size: NA
j_call: TRBJ2-7
d_call: NA
cdr3_nt: TGCGCCAGCAGCTTGGACCTTAGACAGTCCTACGAGCAGTACTTC
cdr3_aa: CASSLDLRQSYEQYF

v_call: TRBV5-1
clone_size: NA
j_call: TRBJ2-5
d_call: NA
cdr3_nt: TGCGCCAGCAGCTCAGGGGGGGAGACCCAGTACTTC
cdr3_aa: CASSSGGETQYF

v_call: TRBV10-1
clone_size: NA
j_call: TRBJ2-2
d_call: NA
cdr3_nt: TGCGCCAGCAGACAGGGAACGAACACCGGGGAGCTGTTTTTT
cdr3_aa: CASRQGTNTGELFF

v_call: TRBV7-3
clone_size: NA
j_call: TRBJ2-1
d_call: TRBD2
cdr3_nt: TGTGCCAGCAGCTTAGAGACTAGCGGCCCTACGCTGTTCTTC
cdr3_aa: CASSLETSGPTLFF

v_call: TRBV11-2
clone_size: NA
j_call: TRBJ1-5
d_call: TRBD1
cdr3_nt: TGTGCCAGCAGCTTAGGCGGGACAGGGACAGTCAGCAATCAGCCCCAGCATTTT
cdr3_aa: CASSLGGTGTVSNQPQHF

v_call: TRBV7-7
clone_size: few
j_call: TRBJ2-1
d_call: TRBD2
cdr3_nt: TGTGCTAGCAGCTCTGGGACTAGCGGGAACAATGAGCAGTTCTTC
cdr3_aa: CASSSGTSGNNEQFF

v_call: TRBV5-6
clone_size: NA
j_call: TRBJ2-7
d_call: TRBD1
cdr3_nt: TGTGCCAGCAGCCTATGGACAGGGGGCCTTTCCGAGCAGTACTTC
cdr3_aa: CASSLWTGGLSEQYF

v_call: TRBV6-5
clone_size: NA
j_call: TRBJ2-1
d_call: TRBD2
cdr3_nt: TGTGCCAGCAGCCGGACTAGTTATGGCAATGAGCAGTTCTTC
cdr3_aa: CASSRTSYGNEQFF

v_call: TRBV9
clone_size: few
j_call: TRBJ1-1
d_call: NA
cdr3_nt: TGTGCCAGCAGCGTAGTTAAGGGGCCCACTGAAGCTTTCTTT
cdr3_aa: CASSVVKGPTEAFF

v_call: TRBV7-2
clone_size: NA
j_call: TRBJ2-5
d_call: TRBD2
cdr3_nt: TGTGCCAGCAGCTTAGGCCTAGCGGGGGGCCAAGAGACCCAGTACTTC
cdr3_aa: CASSLGLAGGQETQYF